The clone carrying this TCR beta chain was seen repeatedly, ten times or more. Its antigen remains unknown. For TCRbeta, the library was prepared with unique molecular identifiers. TCRdb analysed the PCR reads with MiXCR anew, one entry per CDR3 protein. The sample has approximately 44,000 distinct CDR3 sequences, less than 6% seen once; the top ten hold 30%. The data belong to a study of T-cell reconstitution after alpha-beta-depleted transplantation in children. Study-wide findings and caveats: After one year, T-cell counts and TCRbeta diversity mostly came from new T cells. Several hundred expanded graft clones reportedly supplied alpha-beta T cells about two months after transplant.

Looked up from germline, CDR1 is LNHNV and CDR2 is YYDKDF (reference sequence). CDR3 length: 15 residues. V lost 0 bases, J lost 4 bases, and 12 bases lay in between. The material sequenced was PBMCs, mostly from graft donor cells, taken 60 days after TCRalphabeta/CD19-depleted stem cell transplant. The receptor was isolated from a female patient between 2 and 15 years old who had a stem cell transplant for aplastic anemia, so the T cells may come from the graft donor. This sequence joins TRBV15 and TRBJ2-5; maybe TRBD2 (6 bases). The CDR3 DNA sequence: TGTGCCACCAGCAGAGATCCAAGAGCGGGAGAGACCCAGTACTTC. This codes for CATSRDPRAGETQYF.